A single sample is the source of the 20 T cell receptor beta chains below, sequenced in a study of graft-versus-host responses after intestinal transplantation (dated by TCRdb to about 2021). Preparation of the library involved the immunoSEQ multiplex PCR assay. Not all clones reach the TCRdb copy of this immuneACCESS table, which keeps in-frame sequences only. Checked studies attribute under half of the gap to unresolved V genes and leave the rest unexplained. Within this sample are roughly 89,000 clones, with 91% of them counted one time only. Over 0.08% of the sample lies in the top ten. What this sample's time point label stands for: cells obtained before transplantation from donor or recipient. These TCRs' antigens remain unknown. Sequenced here: unstimulated CD4+ T cells sorted from spleen or lymph node cells, sampled before intestinal transplant. These receptors all come from a human donor who received an intestinal transplant.

The CDR3 sequence is CATSSTGDRSGSPLHF. The DNA of the CDR3 is TGTGCCACCAGCTCAACTGGGGACAGGTCAGGTTCACCCCTCCACTTT. The chain uses TRBV15 and TRBJ1-6, with 8 bases fitting TRBD1. CDR1 is LNHNV, CDR2 YYDKDF, per germline (reference sequence). The CDR3 consists of 16 residues. J gave up 9 bases and V 5 bases, and 12 bases lay outside the gene matches.

The CDR3 nucleotides are TGTGCCAGCAGCGTACAGGGGGCGAATGAGCAGTTCTTC. The encoded protein is CASSVQGANEQFF. The V and J genes are TRBV9 and TRBJ2-1, with 8 bases lining up with TRBD1. The CDR3 has 13 residues. CDR1 is SGDLS, CDR2 YYNGEE, per germline. V lost 1 base and J lost 7; bases outside the gene matches: 1.

The V gene is TRBV19, the J gene TRBJ2-7; 10 bases fit TRBD1. The CDR3 totals 16 residues. CDR1 and CDR2 (germline): LNHDA, SQIVND (reference sequence). J lost 5 bases, V lost 5 bases, and 12 bases had no gene match. CDR3 amino acids: CASSARSGTGVHEQYF. The CDR3 DNA reads TGTGCCAGTAGTGCGCGCTCCGGGACAGGGGTCCACGAGCAGTACTTC.

This clone was picked up one time. The chain joins TRBV4-1 to TRBJ1-2; D perhaps matches TRBD1 (6 bases). V lost 4 bases and J lost 7, with 22 bases in between. Germline CDR1 MGHRA, CDR2 YSYEKL. This CDR3 comprises 16 residues. The CDR3: CASSRLGGRDIRGYTF. In DNA form, the CDR3 reads TGCGCCAGCAGCCGGCTAGGAGGGAGGGACATCCGTGGCTACACCTTC.

This clone was found once. This rearrangement joins TRBV2 to TRBJ2-3, with TRBD2 matching over 13 bases. Trimming at V came to 2 bases and at J to 11 bases, leaving 1 base not matched to a gene. Germline values: CDR1 SNHLY, CDR2 FYNNEI. This CDR3 is built from 13 residues. CDR3 sequence reads: CASSETSGGGQYF. CDR3 nucleotides: TGTGCCAGCAGTGAAACTAGCGGGGGGGGGCAGTATTTT.

This rearrangement joins TRBV4-3 to TRBJ1-2, with 7 bases that match TRBD1. The CDR3 extends over 17 amino acids. From germline, CDR1 is LGHNA and CDR2 YSLEER. Trimming removed 1 base from V and 4 bases from J; junction bases left unmatched: 12. The CDR3 DNA is TGCGCCAGCAGCCAAGTGCCACCGGGACAGACCCTCTATGGCTACACCTTC. Its translation: CASSQVPPGQTLYGYTF.

The genes are TRBV14 and TRBJ1-5; 9 bases align to TRBD1. J was trimmed by 7 bases and V by 4 bases; bases with no gene match: 14. This CDR3 contains 17 residues. From germline, CDR1 is SGHDN and CDR2 FVKESK. Here the CDR3 reads CASSPPLYRGRKQPQHF. CDR3 DNA: TGTGCCAGCAGCCCACCCCTTTACAGGGGGCGGAAACAGCCCCAGCATTTT.

This chain connects TRBV29-1 to TRBJ2-6; no definite D call. This CDR3 region has 16 residues. Germline V gene sequence: CDR1 SQVTM, CDR2 ANQGSEA. V lost 4 bases to trimming and J lost 1 base, with 14 bases between them. The CDR3 spells CSVALGFGSGANVLTF. In nucleotides, the CDR3 is TGCAGCGTTGCTCTAGGATTTGGGTCTGGGGCCAACGTCCTGACTTTC.

This clone came up once. The chain employs TRBV27 and TRBJ1-4, with D tentatively TRBD1 (6 bases). The germline V gene has CDR1 MNHEY and CDR2 SMNVEV (reference sequence). Trimming removed 6 bases at V and 0 bases at J, with 8 bases between. The CDR3 contains 14 residues. CDR3 region: CASSRTATNEKLFF. CDR3 DNA sequence: TGTGCCAGCAGCAGGACAGCAACTAATGAAAAACTGTTTTTT.

The rearrangement uses TRBV7-2 and TRBJ1-1, with D uncertain. The CDR3 loop spans 14 amino acids. Germline assignment: CDR1 SGHTA and CDR2 FQGNSA. Trimming shortened V by 7 bases and J by 1 base, and 13 bases separated the two germline ends. The CDR3 loop is CASNNLGENTEAFF. CDR3 nucleotide sequence: TGTGCCAGCAACAATCTCGGGGAGAACACTGAAGCTTTCTTT.

The chain carries TRBV29-1 and TRBJ2-4; 9 bases map to TRBD1. CDR1 and CDR2 from the germline V gene are SQVTM and ANQGSEA. Losses at the gene ends were 7 bases for V and 3 bases for J; bases not matched to a gene: 7. CDR3 size: 14 residues. CDR3 sequence: CSASQGAVKNIQYF. The CDR3 DNA follows: TGCAGCGCATCACAGGGGGCGGTCAAAAACATTCAGTACTTC.

The chain employs TRBV5-1 and TRBJ1-6, with 7 bases fitting TRBD1. The junction had 7 bases not matched to a gene; V was cut back by 4 bases and J by 6 bases. The CDR3 length is 15 residues. CDR1 and CDR2 from the germline V gene are SGHRS and YFSETQ. The CDR3 is CASSELGQINSPLHF. Written as DNA, the CDR3 is TGCGCCAGCAGCGAATTGGGACAGATTAATTCACCCCTCCACTTT.

This clone was recorded only once. This rearrangement joins TRBV19 to TRBJ2-5, with a possible D match to TRBD1 (6 bases). Germline V gene lookup returns CDR1 LNHDA and CDR2 SQIVND (reference sequence). V shed 5 bases and J shed 5 bases, with 18 bases lying between them. The CDR3 contains 15 residues. The CDR3 nucleotides read TGTGCCAGTAGTGGCTACAGGGATGTGGGTGAGACCCAGTACTTC. As protein: CASSGYRDVGETQYF.

The CDR3 DNA reads TGTGCCAGCAGCCCCCGGGACATGAACACTGAAGCTTTCTTT. It yields the protein CASSPRDMNTEAFF. The chain uses TRBV5-4 and TRBJ1-1; possibly TRBD1 for D (6 bases). Trimming removed 4 bases at V and 0 bases at J, with 10 bases between. This CDR3 spans 14 amino acids. Per germline, CDR1 SGHNT and CDR2 YYREEE (reference sequence).

This chain links TRBV2 with TRBJ2-1; 10 bases map to TRBD2. The CDR3 is 13 residues long. Germline loops: CDR1 SNHLY, CDR2 FYNNEI. After removal of 8 bases from V and 8 bases from J, the junction contained 6 bases not matched to a gene. The CDR3 protein is CASRSGGADEQFF. CDR3 nucleotide sequence: TGTGCCAGCCGGAGCGGGGGGGCCGATGAGCAGTTCTTC.

This clone was observed a single time. This chain joins TRBV7-9 and TRBJ2-7; TRBD1 matches 10 bases. After removal of 4 bases from V and 4 bases from J, the junction contained 7 bases not matched to a gene. Per germline, CDR1 SEHNR and CDR2 FQNEAQ (reference sequence). This CDR3 is 15 amino acids long. The CDR3 region has the DNA TGTGCCAGCAGCTGGGGACAGGGGACCGAATACGAGCAGTACTTC. This encodes CASSWGQGTEYEQYF.

The chain combines TRBV4-3 with TRBJ2-7, with 9 nucleotides matching TRBD2. The CDR3 covers 18 residues. Unmatched junction bases numbered 12, after V lost 0 bases and J lost 3 bases. Germline loops: CDR1 LGHNA, CDR2 YSLEER. CDR3 sequence (DNA): TGCGCCAGCAGCCAAGAGAGGTATAGTAGCGGGGGAATCTACGAGCAGTACTTC. Translated: CASSQERYSSGGIYEQYF.

This chain uses TRBV2 with TRBJ1-3; D not resolved. The CDR3 is 16 residues long. Germline loops: CDR1 SNHLY, CDR2 FYNNEI. V was shortened by 5 bases and J by 0 bases, with 14 bases between the two germline ends. DNA of the CDR3: TGTGCCAGCAGTCTGAGGCGGGAGGGCTCTGGAAACACCATATATTTT. Its protein product is CASSLRREGSGNTIYF.

This chain connects TRBV30 to TRBJ1-2; the D gene is possibly TRBD1 (5 bases). With 0 bases removed from V and 4 bases from J, the gap between germline ends came to 12 bases. In germline, CDR1 is GTSNPN, CDR2 SVGIG (reference sequence). The CDR3 has 14 amino acids. The CDR3 loop reads CAWSVDGRGYGYTF. The CDR3 DNA is TGTGCCTGGAGTGTAGACGGTAGGGGCTATGGCTACACCTTC.

The V and J genes are TRBV25-1 and TRBJ2-1; 10 bases match TRBD1. The CDR3 is made up of 16 amino acids. V lost 2 bases to trimming and J lost 7 bases; unmatched junction nucleotides: 8. Germline V CDR1 and CDR2: MGHDK, SYGVNS. The CDR3 sequence is CASSEGGTGDWNEQFF. CDR3 DNA: TGTGCCAGCAGTGAAGGAGGGACAGGGGATTGGAATGAGCAGTTCTTC.